The entry that follows covers one T cell receptor (beta chain) sequence. What it recognizes is unknown. This sample is part of a study of Ad26.COV2.S vaccination and SARS-CoV-2 variants. About the study: Administration of Ad26.COV2.S was intramuscular, either once or twice 56 days apart.

Data came from immunoSEQ multiplex PCR; TCRdb stores just in-frame clones and leaves some out. The data hold around 270,000 clones, with 87% observed a single time. Whole-study findings and limits: Assessments of TCR breadth and depth may have underestimated the total T cell responses.

As to treatment: approximately 18 received Ad26.COV2.S at low or high dose, single or two shots; roughly five received placebo; per-sample allocation not given. Day 63 after the first vaccine or placebo injection was the time point for sampling. Boston provided a donor who was an adult aged 18-55 years. The vaccine delivered Wuhan-strain SARS-CoV-2 spike through an Ad26 vector. From germline, CDR1 is KGHSH and CDR2 LQKENI. CDR3 length: 14 amino acids. V gave up 3 bases and J gave up 1 base, with 9 bases separating them. This specimen consisted of peripheral blood, obtained in a trial of Ad26.COV2.S vaccine versus placebo. This clonotype was obtained from a person aged 18-60 years who received the Ad26.COV2.S COVID-19 vaccine or a placebo. This chain links TRBV18 with TRBJ1-2; D gene uncertain. The CDR3 is CASSPNSNNYGYTF. The CDR3 DNA reads TGTGCCAGCTCACCCAACAGTAATAACTATGGCTACACCTTC.